This T cell receptor beta chain was found in a study of radiation and T cells in renal cell carcinoma. The study's findings and limits: Only small tumor regions of around 1 g were sampled.

The method was immunoSEQ multiplex PCR; TCRdb's version includes in-frame clones alone and lacks a portion of them. Seen here are about 15,000 clones, 64% observed once, and the top ten hold 25% to 30%. Stated treatment: 15 Gy SBRT to primary tumor, nephrectomy 4 weeks later. This clone was seen more than once but under ten times. Its antigen is currently unknown. CDR3 length: 15 amino acids. Germline V gene data show CDR1 as MNHEY and CDR2 as SVGAGI. V was clipped by 7 bases and J by 0 bases, with 13 bases between them. This TCR was recovered from an older woman with renal cell carcinoma. This rearrangement joins TRBV6-5 to TRBJ1-5; TRBD1 might be the D (6 bases). The material was tumor tissue, obtained from a patient whose treatment included radiotherapy and nephrectomy. CDR3 protein: CASTTGGHSNQPQHF. The DNA for the CDR3 is TGTGCCAGCACAACGGGGGGGCATAGCAATCAGCCCCAGCATTTT.